The 30 T cell receptor beta chains in this list originate from one sample, sequenced in a study of cytomegalovirus exposure and HLA in healthy donors. The primer mix had 60 Vbeta and 13 Jbeta primers. Using immunoSEQ multiplex PCR, the repertoire was profiled, and TCRdb retains in-frame clones only, with some absent. The sample includes over 200,000 clones, over 65% of them seen just once. Sequencing was done on a sample of PBMCs. The receptors shown here come from a human donor in good health.

The chain uses TRBV13 and TRBJ2-2; 8 nucleotides line up with TRBD1. Germline CDR1 reads PRHDT; CDR2 reads FYEKMQ (reference sequence). V lost 3 bases, J lost 5 bases, and 14 bases stayed unmatched. The length of the CDR3 is 18 residues. The CDR3 here is CASSLGILRTGRTGELFF. The DNA of the CDR3 is TGTGCCAGCAGCTTGGGCATTCTCAGGACAGGGCGGACCGGGGAGCTGTTTTTT.

In its sample, this clone was seen a few times. The rearrangement joins TRBV11-2 to TRBJ2-1, with 7 bases identical to TRBD2. Trimming took 5 bases from V and 4 from J; bases not matched to a gene: 14. The CDR3 covers 17 residues. Germline-derived CDR1 and CDR2 are SGHAT and FQNNGV. CDR3 coding DNA: TGTGCCAGCAGCCCTTTAGTTTTACTAGCGCAGTACAATGAGCAGTTCTTC. This translates into CASSPLVLLAQYNEQFF.

The chain employs TRBV4-1 and TRBJ2-1, with 13 bases that match TRBD2. The V gene's germline CDR1 is MGHRA and CDR2 YSYEKL. This CDR3 has 17 amino acids. Losses at the gene ends were 0 bases for V and 3 bases for J; bases not matched to a gene: 2. The CDR3 bases are TGCGCCAGCAGCCAAGATGGGACTAGCGGGAACTACAATGAGCAGTTCTTC. It specifies CASSQDGTSGNYNEQFF.

The chain uses TRBV6-5 and TRBJ1-5, with 7 bases matching TRBD1. The germline V gene has CDR1 MNHEY and CDR2 SVGAGI. Unmatched junction bases numbered 6, after V lost 6 bases and J lost 4 bases. The CDR3 loop spans 14 amino acids. This CDR3 reads CASSRTGINQPQHF. The CDR3 DNA is TGTGCCAGCAGCCGGACAGGAATTAATCAGCCCCAGCATTTT.

The chain has TRBV7-9 and TRBJ2-2; TRBD1 is a possible D gene (6 bases). Trimming pared 3 bases from V and 5 bases from J, leaving 13 bases between. The CDR3 is 15 residues long. Germline V gene lookup returns CDR1 SEHNR and CDR2 FQNEAQ (reference sequence). This CDR3 reads CASSFYRVQTGELFF. In DNA form, the CDR3 reads TGTGCCAGCAGCTTTTACAGGGTTCAAACCGGGGAGCTGTTTTTT.

The chain combines TRBV7-8 with TRBJ2-7; 8 bases align to TRBD1. The CDR3 runs 14 residues. The V segment lost 6 bases and the J segment 3 bases; nucleotides outside the gene matches: 7. Germline CDR1 SGHVS, CDR2 FQNEAQ. The CDR3 loop reads CASSQTGADYEQYF. CDR3 bases: TGTGCCAGCAGTCAGACAGGGGCGGACTACGAGCAGTACTTC.

V is TRBV10-1 and J is TRBJ1-1; D perhaps matches TRBD1 (5 bases). The CDR3 covers 15 residues. V lost 0 bases and J 5 bases, leaving 13 bases between the germline ends. CDR1 and CDR2 from the germline V gene are WNHNN and SYGVQD (reference sequence). This CDR3 reads CASSESQGGKTEAFF. The DNA for the CDR3 is TGCGCCAGCAGTGAGTCCCAGGGCGGGAAAACTGAAGCTTTCTTT.

The chain has TRBV12-5 and TRBJ2-1, with 11 bases identical to TRBD2. The CDR3 is 16 amino acids. The J segment lost 9 bases and the V segment lost 0 bases, leaving 7 bases of the junction unmatched. Germline assignment: CDR1 LGHNT and CDR2 FRNRAP. Here the CDR3 reads CASGLVLTSGSIEQFF. The DNA of the CDR3 is TGTGCTAGTGGTTTGGTACTAACTAGCGGGAGTATTGAGCAGTTCTTC. Full variable domain (rest looked up from reference TRBV12-5 and TRBJ2-1): DARVTQTPRHKVTEMGQEVTMRCQPILGHNTVFWYRQTMMQGLELLAYFRNRAPLDDSGMPKDRFSAEMPDATLATLKIQPSEPRDSAVYFCASGLVLTSGSIEQFFGPGTRLTVL.

V gene TRBV29-1 combines with J gene TRBJ2-1; 8 nucleotides align to TRBD2. CDR3 length equals 14 residues. The V gene's germline CDR1 is SQVTM and CDR2 ANQGSEA. J lost 4 bases, V lost 5 bases, and 7 bases had no gene match. The CDR3 DNA sequence: TGCAGCGTTCGCGGGAGGTGGGGATACAATGAGCAGTTCTTC. Its protein is CSVRGRWGYNEQFF.

The chain combines TRBV5-4 with TRBJ2-7, with D perhaps TRBD1 (7 bases). This CDR3 has 14 residues. CDR1 and CDR2 from the germline V gene are SGHNT and YYREEE (reference sequence). The V end was cut by 4 bases, the J end by 1 base, with 12 bases between. CDR3: CASSGGGGSYEQYF. The CDR3 DNA sequence: TGTGCCAGCAGCGGAGGGGGCGGGTCCTACGAGCAGTACTTC.

The chain joins TRBV7-9 to TRBJ2-2; D is unclear. Trimming pared 1 base from V and 5 bases from J, leaving 8 bases between. The germline CDR1 and CDR2 sequences are SEHNR and FQNEAQ (reference sequence). This CDR3 is built from 14 residues. In nucleotides, the CDR3 is TGTGCCAGCAGCTTAGTTCGGGTAACCGGGGAGCTGTTTTTT. Its protein product is CASSLVRVTGELFF.

This clone was picked up a small number of times. The chain links TRBV27 to TRBJ2-3; 8 bases agree with TRBD2. The J segment lost 5 bases and the V segment lost 3 bases, leaving 10 bases of the junction unmatched. This CDR3 region has 16 residues. Germline V lookup: CDR1 MNHEY, CDR2 SMNVEV (reference sequence). This CDR3 is CASSFRTSGLRDTQYF. The CDR3 nucleotides are TGTGCCAGCAGTTTTCGCACTAGCGGCCTCCGAGATACGCAGTATTTT.

This chain connects TRBV4-2 to TRBJ2-2; the D is unclear. Per germline, CDR1 LGHNA and CDR2 YNFKEQ. V was trimmed by 5 bases and J by 1 base, leaving 5 bases between them. The CDR3 loop spans 13 amino acids. The CDR3 sequence is CASSVENTGELFF. The CDR3 DNA is TGTGCCAGCAGCGTAGAGAACACCGGGGAGCTGTTTTTT.

This chain connects TRBV5-4 to TRBJ2-7, with a tentative D call TRBD2 (5 bases). CDR1 is SGHNT and CDR2 is YYREEE in the germline V gene (reference sequence). The CDR3 is 13 residues long. Trimming removed 2 bases from V and 5 bases from J, with 11 bases in between. The CDR3 coding sequence is TGTGCCAGCAGCTTAGCGGAGGCCCACGAGCAGTACTTC. Translated: CASSLAEAHEQYF.

The CDR3 DNA sequence: TGCAGCGTTGCTTACATGAACACTGAAGCTTTCTTT. Residues: CSVAYMNTEAFF. J is TRBJ1-1 and V is TRBV29-1; D is undetermined. Trimming took 4 bases from V and 0 from J, leaving 6 bases between them. Germline loops: CDR1 SQVTM, CDR2 ANQGSEA. CDR3 length: 12 residues.

CDR3 residues: CATSRDSYTEAFF. CDR3 nucleotides: TGTGCCACCAGCAGAGATAGTTACACTGAAGCTTTCTTT. The V call is TRBV15, the J call TRBJ1-1; D gene uncertain. V lost 0 bases, J lost 3 bases, and 5 bases lay in between. Per germline, CDR1 LNHNV and CDR2 YYDKDF (reference sequence). The length of the CDR3 is 13 residues.

The V gene is TRBV5-1, the J gene TRBJ2-7; TRBD2 matches 8 bases. Trimming cost V 4 bases and J 3 bases; bases outside gene matches: 12. The CDR3 contains 16 residues. CDR1 and CDR2 (germline): SGHRS, YFSETQ. The CDR3 loop is CASSRTGGLAVYEQYF. The CDR3 region has the DNA TGCGCCAGCAGCCGTACGGGGGGGCTAGCGGTCTACGAGCAGTACTTC.

The V and J genes are TRBV29-1 and TRBJ2-7; D perhaps matches TRBD2 (5 bases). CDR3 length: 15 residues. Trimming removed 7 bases at V and 3 bases at J, with 22 bases between. CDR1 is SQVTM and CDR2 is ANQGSEA in the germline V gene. The CDR3, as DNA: TGCAGCGCACAAATAGCGCAGAGAGGTAGCTACGAGCAGTACTTC. Translating gives CSAQIAQRGSYEQYF.

This rearrangement joins TRBV4-2 to TRBJ1-5, with D uncertain. There are 17 residues in the CDR3. Trimming left V 6 bases short and J 5 bases short, with 23 bases between. Germline V CDR1 and CDR2: LGHNA, YNFKEQ. CDR3 DNA: TGTGCCAGCAGATCGAACGTGAGGAGATTTTATGATCAGCCCCAGCATTTT. Protein: CASRSNVRRFYDQPQHF.

The genes are TRBV27 and TRBJ1-1; unclear D gene. Germline V gene lookup returns CDR1 MNHEY and CDR2 SMNVEV (reference sequence). V lost 3 bases and J lost 1, with 6 bases in between. The CDR3 covers 13 residues. CDR3 nucleotide sequence: TGTGCCAGCAGTTTTGTCAGGAACACTGAAGCTTTCTTT. It yields the protein CASSFVRNTEAFF.

The V and J genes are TRBV4-2 and TRBJ2-4, with a possible D match to TRBD2 (5 bases). V was pared by 0 bases and J by 6 bases, with 24 bases between. The germline V gene has CDR1 LGHNA and CDR2 YNFKEQ. This CDR3 has 19 amino acids. The chain's CDR3 is CASSQDQVTPGGRRNIQYF. The CDR3 nucleotides are TGTGCCAGCAGCCAAGATCAGGTTACACCAGGAGGAAGAAGAAACATTCAGTACTTC.

This clone was counted only a few times. J is TRBJ1-1 and V is TRBV7-3; 7 bases are a match to TRBD1. The J segment lost 5 bases and the V segment lost 5 bases, leaving 5 bases of the junction unmatched. CDR3 size: 13 residues. Germline CDR1 reads SGHTA; CDR2 reads FQGTGA. The CDR3 reads CASSQTGKTEAFF. CDR3 DNA sequence: TGTGCCAGCAGCCAGACAGGGAAAACTGAAGCTTTCTTT.

This clone was picked up one time. The chain carries TRBV18 and TRBJ1-5; unclear D gene. V was cut by 6 bases and J by 4 bases, with 10 bases left in between. The CDR3 has 13 amino acids. The germline CDR1 and CDR2 sequences are KGHSH and LQKENI. For the CDR3, the DNA is TGTGCCAGCTCTCCTACTCTTAATCAGCCCCAGCATTTT. Translating gives CASSPTLNQPQHF.

The chain joins TRBV11-2 to TRBJ1-5; 8 nucleotides line up with TRBD1. The CDR3 is 14 residues long. V lost 5 bases to trimming and J lost 9 bases; unmatched junction nucleotides: 9. The germline V gene has CDR1 SGHAT and CDR2 FQNNGV. The chain's CDR3 is CASSPGQGKRPQHF. The CDR3 bases are TGTGCCAGCAGCCCAGGACAGGGTAAGCGGCCCCAGCATTTT. The variable domain in full, completed from reference TRBV11-2 and TRBJ1-5, reads EAGVAQSPRYKIIEKRQSVAFWCNPISGHATLYWYQQILGQGPKLLIQFQNNGVVDDSQLPKDRFSAERLKGVDSTLKIQPAKLEDSAVYLCASSPGQGKRPQHFGDGTRLSIL.

This chain joins TRBV18 and TRBJ2-7; possible D gene TRBD2, 5 bases. This CDR3 is built from 12 residues. V was cut by 2 bases and J by 7 bases, with 9 bases left in between. Germline V gene data show CDR1 as KGHSH and CDR2 as LQKENI. Here the CDR3 DNA reads TGTGCCAGCTCACCAAGTAGGGAGGAGCAGTACTTC. Protein product: CASSPSREEQYF. Looking up the rest from reference TRBV18 and TRBJ2-7 gives the full variable domain: NAGVMQNPRHLVRRRGQEARLRCSPMKGHSHVYWYRQLPEEGLKFMVYLQKENIIDESGMPKERFSAEFPKEGPSILRIQQVVRGDSAAYFCASSPSREEQYFGPGTRLTVT.

The chain uses TRBV4-1 and TRBJ1-2; D is ambiguous. Trimming removed 4 bases from V and 2 bases from J, with 8 bases in between. Germline CDR1 reads MGHRA; CDR2 reads YSYEKL. The CDR3 contains 13 residues. The CDR3 nucleotides are TGCGCCAGCAGCCCCAAGGAGAACTATGGCTACACCTTC. Protein: CASSPKENYGYTF.

The table lists this clone with a count of one. The rearrangement links TRBV10-3 to TRBJ2-1, with 9 nucleotides matching TRBD1. Per the germline V gene, CDR1 is ENHRY and CDR2 is SYGVKD. The CDR3 loop spans 13 amino acids. V shed 7 bases, J shed 6 bases, and the junction held 4 bases outside the gene matches. The CDR3 region has the DNA TGTGCCATCAAGGGGACAGGGCCCAATGAGCAGTTCTTC. Encoded protein: CAIKGTGPNEQFF.

This sequence joins TRBV9 and TRBJ2-3; no definite D call. V lost 0 bases, J lost 5 bases, and 7 bases lay in between. Germline assignment: CDR1 SGDLS and CDR2 YYNGEE. This CDR3 is built from 13 residues. The CDR3 DNA reads TGTGCCAGCAGCGTAGAGCCCCAAGATACGCAGTATTTT. Residues: CASSVEPQDTQYF. Full variable domain (rest looked up from reference TRBV9 and TRBJ2-3): DSGVTQTPKHLITATGQRVTLRCSPRSGDLSVYWYQQSLDQGLQFLIQYYNGEERAKGNILERFSAQQFPDLHSELNLSSLELGDSALYFCASSVEPQDTQYFGPGTRLTVL.

This chain links TRBV4-3 with TRBJ2-1; D may be TRBD2 (5 bases). The V and J ends lost 0 bases and 4 bases respectively, with 7 bases between them. Germline values: CDR1 LGHNA, CDR2 YSLEER. The CDR3 is 14 amino acids. CDR3 sequence (DNA): TGCGCCAGCAGCCAAGATCTAGCTTACAATGAGCAGTTCTTC. Protein product: CASSQDLAYNEQFF.

V and J are TRBV4-3 and TRBJ2-1; 10 bases fit TRBD2. V shed 1 base, J shed 4 bases, and the junction held 10 bases outside the gene matches. The germline CDR1 and CDR2 sequences are LGHNA and YSLEER. The CDR3 spans 18 residues. The DNA of the CDR3 is TGCGCCAGCAGCCAAGGGGGGGATCTAGCGGGAGTTTACAATGAGCAGTTCTTC. It encodes CASSQGGDLAGVYNEQFF.